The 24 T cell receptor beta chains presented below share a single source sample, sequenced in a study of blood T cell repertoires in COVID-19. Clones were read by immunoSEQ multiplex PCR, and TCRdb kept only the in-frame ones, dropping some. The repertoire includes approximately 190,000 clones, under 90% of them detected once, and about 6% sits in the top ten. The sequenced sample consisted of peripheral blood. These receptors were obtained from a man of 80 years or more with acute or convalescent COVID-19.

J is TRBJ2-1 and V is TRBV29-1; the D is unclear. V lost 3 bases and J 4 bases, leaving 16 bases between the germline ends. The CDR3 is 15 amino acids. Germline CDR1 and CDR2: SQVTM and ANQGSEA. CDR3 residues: CSVDLSHTSYNEQFF. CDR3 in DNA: TGCAGCGTTGACTTAAGCCATACCTCTTACAATGAGCAGTTCTTC.

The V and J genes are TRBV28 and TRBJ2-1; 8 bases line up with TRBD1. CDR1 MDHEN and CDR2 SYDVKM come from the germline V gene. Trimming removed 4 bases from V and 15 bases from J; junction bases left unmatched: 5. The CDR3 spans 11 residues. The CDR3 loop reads CASSSGQGWFF. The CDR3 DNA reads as TGTGCCAGCAGTTCCGGACAGGGCTGGTTCTTC. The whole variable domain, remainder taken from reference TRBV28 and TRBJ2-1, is DVKVTQSSRYLVKRTGEKVFLECVQDMDHENMFWYRQDPGLGLRLIYFSYDVKMKEKGDIPEGYSVSREKKERFSLILESASTNQTSMYLCASSSGQGWFFGPGTRLTVL.

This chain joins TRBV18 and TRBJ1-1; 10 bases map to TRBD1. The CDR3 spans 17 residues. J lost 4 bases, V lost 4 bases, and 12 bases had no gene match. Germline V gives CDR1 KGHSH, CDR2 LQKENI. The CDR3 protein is CASSRTGTGARPTEAFF. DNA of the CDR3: TGTGCCAGCTCACGGACCGGGACAGGGGCAAGGCCCACTGAAGCTTTCTTT.

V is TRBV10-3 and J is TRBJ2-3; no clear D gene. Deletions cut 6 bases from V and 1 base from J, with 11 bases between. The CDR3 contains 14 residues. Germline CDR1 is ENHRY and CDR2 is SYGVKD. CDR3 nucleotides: TGTGCCATCAGCACAGAGACACGCACAGATACGCAGTATTTT. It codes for CAISTETRTDTQYF.

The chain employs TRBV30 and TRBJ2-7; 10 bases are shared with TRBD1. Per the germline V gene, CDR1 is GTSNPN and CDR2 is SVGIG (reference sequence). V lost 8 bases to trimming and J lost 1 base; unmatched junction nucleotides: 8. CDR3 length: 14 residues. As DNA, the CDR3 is TGTGCCACCTCGGGACAGGGGCAGTCCTACGAGCAGTACTTC. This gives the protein CATSGQGQSYEQYF.

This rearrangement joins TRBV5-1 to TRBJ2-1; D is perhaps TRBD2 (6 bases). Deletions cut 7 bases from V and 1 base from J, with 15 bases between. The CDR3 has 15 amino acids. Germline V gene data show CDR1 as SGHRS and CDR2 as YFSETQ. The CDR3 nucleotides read TGCGCCAGCGGTCGAACGGGAGTGTCCTACAATGAGCAGTTCTTC. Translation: CASGRTGVSYNEQFF.

CDR3 nucleotide sequence: TGTGCCTGGAGTGAAACACAGGGGATCACTGAAGCTTTCTTT. Amino acid sequence: CAWSETQGITEAFF. The J gene is TRBJ1-1, the V gene TRBV30, with 7 bases aligning to TRBD1. The V segment lost 1 base and the J segment 4 bases; nucleotides outside the gene matches: 6. Germline lookup yields CDR1 GTSNPN and CDR2 SVGIG (reference sequence). The CDR3 is 14 residues long.

The CDR3 DNA is TGTGCCAGCAGCTTAGCCGGTCCTAGCACAGATACGCAGTATTTT. This encodes CASSLAGPSTDTQYF. The chain couples TRBV7-2 to TRBJ2-3; D not resolved. This CDR3 is built from 15 residues. CDR1 and CDR2 from the germline V gene are SGHTA and FQGNSA. V was cut by 0 bases and J by 0 bases, with 7 bases left in between.

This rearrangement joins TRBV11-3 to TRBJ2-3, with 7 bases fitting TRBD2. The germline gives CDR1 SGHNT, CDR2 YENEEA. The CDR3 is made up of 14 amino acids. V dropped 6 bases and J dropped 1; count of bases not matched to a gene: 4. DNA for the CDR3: TGTGCCAGCAGTCAAGGGAGGGGCACAGATACGCAGTATTTT. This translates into CASSQGRGTDTQYF.

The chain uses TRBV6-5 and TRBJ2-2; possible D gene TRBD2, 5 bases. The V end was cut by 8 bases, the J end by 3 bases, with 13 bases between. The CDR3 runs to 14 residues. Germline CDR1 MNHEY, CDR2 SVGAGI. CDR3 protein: CASCARADTGELFF. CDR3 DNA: TGTGCCAGCTGCGCGAGGGCGGACACCGGGGAGCTGTTTTTT.

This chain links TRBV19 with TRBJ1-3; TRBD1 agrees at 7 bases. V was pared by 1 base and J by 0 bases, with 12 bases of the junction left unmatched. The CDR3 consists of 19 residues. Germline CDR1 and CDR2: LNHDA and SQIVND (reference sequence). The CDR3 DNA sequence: TGTGCCAGTAGTATAGCCTCCGGGACAGTCCTATTCTCTGGAAACACCATATATTTT. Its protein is CASSIASGTVLFSGNTIYF.

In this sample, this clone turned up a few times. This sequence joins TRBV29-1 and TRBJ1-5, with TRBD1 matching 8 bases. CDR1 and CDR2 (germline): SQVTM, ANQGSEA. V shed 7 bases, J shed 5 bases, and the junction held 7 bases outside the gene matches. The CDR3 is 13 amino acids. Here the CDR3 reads CSAPLQGDQPQHF. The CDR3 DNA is TGCAGCGCTCCCCTACAGGGGGATCAGCCCCAGCATTTT.

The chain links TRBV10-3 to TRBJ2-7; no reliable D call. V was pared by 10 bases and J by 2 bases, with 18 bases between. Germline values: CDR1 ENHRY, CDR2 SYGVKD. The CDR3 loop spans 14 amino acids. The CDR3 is CATRPERGPYEQYV. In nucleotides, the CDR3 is TGTGCCACCCGACCTGAGAGAGGTCCCTACGAGCAGTACGTC.

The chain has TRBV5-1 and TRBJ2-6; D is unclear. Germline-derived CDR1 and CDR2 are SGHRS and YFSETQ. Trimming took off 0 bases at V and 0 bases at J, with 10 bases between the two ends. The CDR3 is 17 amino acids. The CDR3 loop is CASSLAAGYSGANVLTF. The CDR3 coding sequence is TGCGCCAGCAGCTTGGCCGCAGGTTACTCTGGGGCCAACGTCCTGACTTTC.

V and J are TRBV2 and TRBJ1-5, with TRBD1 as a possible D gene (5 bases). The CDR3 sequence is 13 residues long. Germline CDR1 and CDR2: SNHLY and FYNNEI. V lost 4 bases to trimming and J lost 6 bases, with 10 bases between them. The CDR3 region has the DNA TGTGCCAGCAGTGTGGGGGGAAGTCAGCCCCAGCATTTT. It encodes CASSVGGSQPQHF.

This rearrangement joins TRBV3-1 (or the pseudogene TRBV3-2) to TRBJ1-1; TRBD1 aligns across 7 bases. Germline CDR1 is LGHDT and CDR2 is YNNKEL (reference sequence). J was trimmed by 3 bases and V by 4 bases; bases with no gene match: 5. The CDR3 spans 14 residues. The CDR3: CASSLRQGDTEAFF. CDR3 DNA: TGTGCCAGCAGCCTAAGACAGGGTGACACTGAAGCTTTCTTT.

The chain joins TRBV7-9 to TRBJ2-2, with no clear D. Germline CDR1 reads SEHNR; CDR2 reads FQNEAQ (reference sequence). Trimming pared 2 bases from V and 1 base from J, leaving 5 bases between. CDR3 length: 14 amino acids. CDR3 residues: CASSLQRNTGELFF. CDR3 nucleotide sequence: TGTGCCAGCAGCTTACAGCGGAACACCGGGGAGCTGTTTTTT.

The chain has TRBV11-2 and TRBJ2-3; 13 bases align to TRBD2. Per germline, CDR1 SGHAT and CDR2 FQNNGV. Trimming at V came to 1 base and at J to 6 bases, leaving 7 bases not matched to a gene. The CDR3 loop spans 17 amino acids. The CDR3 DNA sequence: TGTGCCAGCAGCTTAGGTGCCACTAGCGGGAGGGCGGATACGCAGTATTTT. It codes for CASSLGATSGRADTQYF.

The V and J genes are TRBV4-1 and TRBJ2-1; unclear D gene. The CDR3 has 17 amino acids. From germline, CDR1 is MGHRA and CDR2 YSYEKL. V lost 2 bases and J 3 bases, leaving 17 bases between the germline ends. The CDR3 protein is CASSQRLIPTSYNEQFF. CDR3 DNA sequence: TGCGCCAGCAGCCAACGATTGATCCCCACAAGCTACAATGAGCAGTTCTTC.

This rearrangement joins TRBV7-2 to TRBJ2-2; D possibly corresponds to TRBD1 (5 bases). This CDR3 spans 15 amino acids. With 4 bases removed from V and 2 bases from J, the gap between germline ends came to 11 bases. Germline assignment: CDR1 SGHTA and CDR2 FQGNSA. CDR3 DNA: TGTGCCAGCAGCTCGCAGGGTCGAAACACCGGGGAGCTGTTTTTT. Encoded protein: CASSSQGRNTGELFF. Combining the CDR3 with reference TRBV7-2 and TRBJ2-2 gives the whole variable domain GAGVSQSPSNKVTEKGKDVELRCDPISGHTALYWYRQSLGQGLEFLIYFQGNSAPDKSGLPSDRFSAERTGGSVSTLTIQRTQQEDSAVYLCASSSQGRNTGELFFGEGSRLTVL.

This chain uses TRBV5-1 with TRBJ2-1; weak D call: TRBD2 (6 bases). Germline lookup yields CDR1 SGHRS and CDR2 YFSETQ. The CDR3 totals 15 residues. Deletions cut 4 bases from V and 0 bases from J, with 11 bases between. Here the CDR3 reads CASSRDSSSYNEQFF. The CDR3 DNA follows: TGCGCCAGCAGCCGGGACTCGAGCTCCTACAATGAGCAGTTCTTC.

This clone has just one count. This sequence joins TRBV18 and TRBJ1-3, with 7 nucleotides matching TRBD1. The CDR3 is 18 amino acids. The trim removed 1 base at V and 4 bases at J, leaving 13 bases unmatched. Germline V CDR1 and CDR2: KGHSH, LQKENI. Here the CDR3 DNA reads TGTGCCAGCTCACCACTAAGTAGGACAGGCAAGGTCGGAAACACCATATATTTT. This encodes CASSPLSRTGKVGNTIYF.

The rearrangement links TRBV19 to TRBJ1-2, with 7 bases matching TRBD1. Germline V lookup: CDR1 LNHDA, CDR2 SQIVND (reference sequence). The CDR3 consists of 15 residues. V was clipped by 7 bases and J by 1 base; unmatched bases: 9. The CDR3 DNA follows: TGTGCCAGTAAAGAGGACAGGACCCGTAACTATGGCTACACCTTC. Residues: CASKEDRTRNYGYTF.

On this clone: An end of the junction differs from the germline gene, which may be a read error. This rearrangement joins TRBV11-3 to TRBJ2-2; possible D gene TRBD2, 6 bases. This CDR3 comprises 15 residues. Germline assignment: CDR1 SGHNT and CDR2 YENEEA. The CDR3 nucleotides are TGTGCCAGCAGCTTTGGAGGGCGGAACCCCGGGGAGCTGTTTTTT. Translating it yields CASSFGGRNPGELFF.